This T cell receptor (beta chain) was identified during a study of shared clonotypes between healthy human individuals. Using immunoSEQ multiplex PCR, the repertoire was profiled, and TCRdb retains in-frame clones only, with some absent. Here the sample spans hundreds of thousands of clones, 90% to 96% being singletons. The CDR3 contains 13 residues. Germline CDR1 reads SGHTA; CDR2 reads FQGTGA. V lost 8 bases to trimming and J lost 2 bases, with 13 bases between them. Specimen: naive CD4+ T cells sorted from blood. As for subset: CD45RA+ positively selected. The rearrangement uses TRBV7-3 and TRBJ2-7; maybe TRBD2 (6 bases). This TCR derives from a woman aged 25 to 39 in good health. Here the CDR3 reads CASSQGLTYEQYF. The CDR3 DNA sequence: TGTGCCAGCTCCCAGGGACTTACCTACGAGCAGTACTTC.